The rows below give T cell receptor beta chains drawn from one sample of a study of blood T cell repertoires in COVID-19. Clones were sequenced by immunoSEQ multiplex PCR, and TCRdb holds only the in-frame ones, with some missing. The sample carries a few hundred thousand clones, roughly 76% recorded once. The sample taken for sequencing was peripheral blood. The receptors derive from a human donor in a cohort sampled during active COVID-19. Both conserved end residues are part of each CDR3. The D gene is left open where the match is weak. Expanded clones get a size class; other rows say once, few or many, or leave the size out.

CASSLVSYEQYF	TGTGCCAGCAGCTTAGTGAGCTACGAGCAGTACTTC	12	.	TRBV7-8	TRBJ2-7	.
CASTPRRDSRSYEQYF	TGCGCCAGCACCCCTCGCCGGGACTCCCGCTCCTACGAGCAGTACTTC	16	.	TRBV5-1	TRBJ2-7	.
CASSLALRGGEAFF	TGTGCCAGCAGCTTAGCGCTAAGGGGGGGTGAAGCTTTCTTT	14	.	TRBV7-2	TRBJ1-1	.
CASKRASGSPGELFF	TGTGCCAGCAAAAGGGCTAGCGGGAGTCCCGGGGAGCTGTTTTTT	15	TRBD2	TRBV2	TRBJ2-2	.
CASSPGGSNYGYTF	TGTGCCAGCTCCCCGGGGGGCTCTAACTATGGCTACACCTTC	14	.	TRBV2	TRBJ1-2	.
CASSLGGPDFYEQYF	TGTGCCAGCAGCCTTGGAGGGCCTGATTTCTACGAGCAGTACTTC	15	.	TRBV7-9	TRBJ2-7	.
CATGDSGIPLNTQYF	TGTGCCACAGGGGACAGCGGAATACCCCTTAATACGCAGTATTTT	15	TRBD1	TRBV24-1	TRBJ2-3	.
CASSRSDRSNTEAFF	TGTGCCAGCTCACGATCCGACAGGTCGAACACTGAAGCTTTCTTT	15	.	TRBV18	TRBJ1-1	.
CASSVYPGSSSYEQYF	TGTGCCAGCAGCGTCTACCCGGGGTCAAGCTCCTACGAGCAGTACTTC	16	.	TRBV11-1	TRBJ2-7	.
CASSPQEGLNTEAFF	TGTGCCAGCAGCCCCCAGGAGGGCCTGAACACTGAAGCTTTCTTT	15	.	TRBV3-1/TRBV3-2	TRBJ1-1	.
CAISEPDRRETQYF	TGTGCCATCAGTGAGCCGGACAGGAGAGAGACCCAGTACTTC	14	TRBD1	TRBV10-3	TRBJ2-5	.
CASSLWGDAYEQYF	TGTGCCAGCAGTTTATGGGGAGATGCCTACGAGCAGTACTTC	14	.	TRBV28	TRBJ2-7	.
CASSLVLDREKGYTF	TGTGCCAGCAGCTTGGTTTTAGACAGGGAGAAGGGCTACACCTTC	15	TRBD1	TRBV5-6	TRBJ1-2	.
CATSDPRPAGTDTQYF	TGTGCCACCAGTGACCCTAGGCCGGCGGGCACAGATACGCAGTATTTT	16	.	TRBV24-1	TRBJ2-3	.
CASSPPDRVSGNTIYF	TGTGCCAGCTCACCCCCCGACAGGGTCTCTGGAAACACCATATATTTT	16	TRBD1	TRBV18	TRBJ1-3	.
CASSEGGGVSGANVLTF	TGTGCCAGCAGTGAGGGTGGCGGGGTCTCTGGGGCCAACGTCCTGACTTTC	17	.	TRBV2	TRBJ2-6	.
CASSEQGPFGNEQFF	TGCGCCAGCAGCGAACAGGGACCCTTCGGGAATGAGCAGTTCTTC	15	.	TRBV5-1	TRBJ2-1	.
CASRSGGEYEQYF	TGTGCCAGCAGATCAGGGGGCGAATACGAGCAGTACTTC	13	TRBD1	TRBV6-5	TRBJ2-7	.
CASSRSGSRNEQFF	TGTGCCAGCAGCCGCAGCGGGAGCAGAAATGAGCAGTTCTTC	14	TRBD2	TRBV3-1/TRBV3-2	TRBJ2-1	.
CASSPRGQLNTGELFF	TGTGCCAGCAGCCCGAGGGGACAGCTGAACACCGGGGAGCTGTTTTTT	16	TRBD1	TRBV7-9	TRBJ2-2	once
CSVLTSGSGYEQYF	TGCAGCGTCCTGACTAGCGGGAGTGGTTACGAGCAGTACTTC	14	TRBD2	TRBV29-1	TRBJ2-7	.
CAWSPGQGYEQYF	TGTGCCTGGTCCCCGGGACAGGGCTACGAGCAGTACTTC	13	TRBD1	TRBV30	TRBJ2-7	once
CASSRGGAGSYYEQYF	TGTGCCAGCAGCCGGGGGGGAGCGGGATCCTACTACGAGCAGTACTTC	16	TRBD2	TRBV7-2	TRBJ2-7	.
CASSPRSLEGGELFF	TGTGCCAGCTCACCACGTTCACTAGAAGGCGGGGAGCTGTTTTTT	15	.	TRBV18	TRBJ2-2	.
CASSPQGASYNEQFF	TGTGCCAGCAGCCCCCAGGGGGCGTCATACAATGAGCAGTTCTTC	15	TRBD1	TRBV14	TRBJ2-1	.
CASSTQSNTEAFF	TGTGCCAGCAGTACACAGAGTAACACTGAAGCTTTCTTT	13	.	TRBV6-6	TRBJ1-1	.
CASSIRGQSYEQYF	TGTGCCAGTAGTATAAGGGGACAGAGCTACGAGCAGTACTTC	14	TRBD1	TRBV19	TRBJ2-7	.
CASSAHQGNTEAFF	TGTGCCAGCAGCGCCCACCAGGGGAACACTGAAGCTTTCTTT	14	.	TRBV7-2	TRBJ1-1	.
CASSPSGGGYTF	TGTGCCAGCAGCCCCTCCGGAGGCGGCTACACCTTC	12	.	TRBV7-9	TRBJ1-2	.